Presented here are 20 T cell receptor beta chains from one specimen sequenced in a study of T cell changes during pregnancy in multiple sclerosis. Clones were sequenced by immunoSEQ multiplex PCR, and TCRdb holds only the in-frame ones, with some missing. This sample yields 100,000 to 140,000 clones, of which about 90% are seen a single time; over 0.65% belongs to the top ten. The specimen was peripheral blood, collected in the third trimester of pregnancy. These receptors all come from a female donor in good health, enrolled as a control in a pregnancy study.

V usage is TRBV7-8 and J usage is TRBJ1-3; the match to TRBD1 covers 7 bases. This CDR3 has 15 residues. The V and J ends lost 1 base and 3 bases, in that order; junction bases with no gene match: 3. Germline loops: CDR1 SGHVS, CDR2 FQNEAQ. The CDR3 spells CASSLVPGGGNTIYF. CDR3 DNA sequence: TGTGCCAGCAGCTTAGTCCCAGGGGGTGGAAACACCATATATTTT.

This chain uses TRBV11-3 with TRBJ2-2; perhaps TRBD1 as D (6 bases). The germline V gene encodes CDR1 SGHNT and CDR2 YENEEA. Trimming stripped 5 bases from V and 3 bases from J, with 10 bases between. This CDR3 is 14 amino acids long. The CDR3 region has the DNA TGTGCCAGCAGCCCCAGACAGGACACCGGGGAGCTGTTTTTT. Encoded protein: CASSPRQDTGELFF.

The CDR3 sequence is CASRGGQGAKGYTF. Here the CDR3 DNA reads TGTGCCAGCAGGGGCGGACAGGGGGCGAAGGGCTACACCTTC. V is TRBV6-5 and J is TRBJ1-2; 11 bases align to TRBD1. Germline V gene data show CDR1 as MNHEY and CDR2 as SVGAGI. Trimming at V came to 6 bases and at J to 8 bases, leaving 8 bases not matched to a gene. There are 14 residues in the CDR3.

The rearrangement uses TRBV30 and TRBJ1-2; D not resolved. CDR1 and CDR2 (germline): GTSNPN, SVGIG (reference sequence). V gave up 0 bases and J gave up 6 bases, with 23 bases separating them. The CDR3 consists of 17 residues. CDR3 protein: CAWSVPGSPPRENGYTF. The CDR3 DNA is TGTGCCTGGAGTGTACCGGGGAGCCCACCGAGGGAGAATGGCTACACCTTC. Full variable domain (rest looked up from reference TRBV30 and TRBJ1-2): SQTIHQWPATLVQPVGSPLSLECTVEGTSNPNLYWYRQAAGRGLQLLFYSVGIGQISSEVPQNLSASRPQDRQFILSSKKLLLSDSGFYLCAWSVPGSPPRENGYTFGSGTRLTVV.

The chain uses TRBV6-5 and TRBJ2-7; 7 nucleotides match TRBD1. V lost 0 bases to trimming and J lost 4 bases; unmatched junction nucleotides: 3. The CDR3 totals 14 residues. Germline CDR1 and CDR2: MNHEY and SVGAGI. For the CDR3, the DNA is TGTGCCAGCAGTTACTCGGACAGGAGGTACGAGCAGTACTTC. Translated: CASSYSDRRYEQYF.

The V and J genes are TRBV5-6 and TRBJ1-6; D is perhaps TRBD1 (5 bases). Trimming removed 3 bases at V and 1 base at J, with 14 bases between. This CDR3 comprises 17 residues. Per the germline V gene, CDR1 is SGHDT and CDR2 is YYEEEE. This CDR3 reads CASSSGGGLSYNSPLHF. The CDR3 bases are TGTGCCAGCAGCTCCGGGGGAGGGCTTTCCTATAATTCACCCCTCCACTTT.

The rearrangement uses TRBV5-1 and TRBJ2-7, with D possibly matching TRBD1 (6 bases). Germline assignment: CDR1 SGHRS and CDR2 YFSETQ. V lost 3 bases, J lost 6 bases, and 16 bases lay in between. The CDR3 is made up of 14 amino acids. The chain's CDR3 is CASSYGQPRGEQYF. The CDR3 DNA is TGCGCCAGCAGCTACGGACAGCCCCGGGGCGAGCAGTACTTC.

This rearrangement joins TRBV9 to TRBJ2-7, with 9 bases aligning to TRBD1. The CDR3 extends over 14 amino acids. V dropped 3 bases and J dropped 4; count of bases not matched to a gene: 5. Germline CDR1 reads SGDLS; CDR2 reads YYNGEE. CDR3 in DNA: TGTGCCAGCAGCGCACCGGGACAGGGATACGAGCAGTACTTC. The encoded protein is CASSAPGQGYEQYF.

This clone occurred once. The chain recombines TRBV27 with TRBJ1-2; 11 bases align to TRBD1. The CDR3 loop spans 13 amino acids. CDR1 and CDR2 (germline): MNHEY, SMNVEV (reference sequence). Trimming took 7 bases from V and 6 from J; bases not matched to a gene: 4. DNA of the CDR3: TGTGCCAGCAAATGGACAGGGGGCGATGGCTACACCTTC. Translating gives CASKWTGGDGYTF.

The chain joins TRBV4-3 to TRBJ1-5, with D hard to call. Trimming removed 0 bases at V and 5 bases at J, with 20 bases between. CDR1 is LGHNA, CDR2 YSLEER, per germline. The CDR3 runs to 18 residues. The CDR3 bases are TGCGCCAGCAGCCAAGATCGCTCAGATCTTGATTATGATCAGCCCCAGCATTTT. Its translation is CASSQDRSDLDYDQPQHF.

The rearrangement uses TRBV25-1 and TRBJ2-5, with 10 bases aligning to TRBD2. Germline values: CDR1 MGHDK, CDR2 SYGVNS. The CDR3 has 14 amino acids. The junction had 10 bases not matched to a gene; V was cut back by 10 bases and J by 5 bases. The CDR3 sequence is CATNAAAGGETQYF. For the CDR3, the DNA is TGTGCCACCAACGCAGCAGCGGGGGGGGAGACCCAGTACTTC.

This clone occurred once. The V call is TRBV6-6, the J call TRBJ1-4; TRBD1 agrees at 7 bases. CDR3 length equals 13 residues. Germline values: CDR1 MNHNY, CDR2 SVGAGI (reference sequence). In DNA form, the CDR3 reads TGTGCGGCTGGGGACAGCAATAATGAAAAACTGTTTTTT. It translates to CAAGDSNNEKLFF.

The gene calls are TRBV5-1 and TRBJ1-1, with D unresolved. With 0 bases removed from V and 3 bases from J, the gap between germline ends came to 6 bases. The germline V gene encodes CDR1 SGHRS and CDR2 YFSETQ. The CDR3 is 13 amino acids. The DNA for the CDR3 is TGCGCCAGCAGCTTGGGTATAGACACTGAAGCTTTCTTT. This encodes CASSLGIDTEAFF.

The sample holds a few counts of this clone. V usage is TRBV27 and J usage is TRBJ2-7; 9 nucleotides match TRBD2. The CDR3 totals 15 residues. The V segment lost 3 bases and the J segment 0 bases; nucleotides outside the gene matches: 3. Germline V gene lookup returns CDR1 MNHEY and CDR2 SMNVEV (reference sequence). The CDR3 DNA follows: TGTGCCAGCAGTTTCGGTAGCGGGGGCTCCTACGAGCAGTACTTC. Protein sequence: CASSFGSGGSYEQYF.

V gene TRBV7-2 combines with J gene TRBJ1-1; a weak D match, TRBD1 (6 bases). CDR1 SGHTA and CDR2 FQGNSA come from the germline V gene. Trimming took 0 bases from V and 2 from J, leaving 10 bases between them. CDR3 length equals 15 residues. The CDR3 DNA reads TGTGCCAGCAGCTTAGCCGGGACACTTAACACTGAAGCTTTCTTT. It specifies CASSLAGTLNTEAFF.

In nucleotides, the CDR3 is TGTGCCAGCAGCTCCGGGACAGGGGGCGGACAGCCCCAGCATTTT. Translation gives CASSSGTGGGQPQHF. This chain connects TRBV6-6 to TRBJ1-5; 12 positions agree with TRBD1. V gave up 6 bases and J gave up 7 bases; unmatched junction bases: 7. Germline values: CDR1 MNHNY, CDR2 SVGAGI (reference sequence). The CDR3 is 15 amino acids.

The chain joins TRBV5-1 to TRBJ2-4, with 7 bases matching TRBD1. Germline CDR1 SGHRS, CDR2 YFSETQ. The CDR3 sequence is 15 residues long. J was trimmed by 1 base and V by 0 bases; bases with no gene match: 1. This CDR3 is CASSLEQGAKNIQYF. For the CDR3, the DNA is TGCGCCAGCAGCTTGGAACAGGGGGCCAAAAACATTCAGTACTTC.

The chain uses TRBV7-2 and TRBJ2-1, with TRBD2 matching 7 bases. V shed 5 bases and J 4 bases; nucleotides not matched to a gene: 8. Germline CDR1 is SGHTA and CDR2 is FQGNSA. The CDR3 contains 15 residues. The DNA of the CDR3 is TGTGCCAGCAGCCAATTTGGGGGGGATTACAATGAGCAGTTCTTC. It translates to CASSQFGGDYNEQFF.

This chain uses TRBV6-1 with TRBJ2-7, with 7 nucleotides matching TRBD1. Germline V CDR1 and CDR2: MNHNS, SASEGT. CDR3 length equals 12 residues. V was clipped by 8 bases and J by 0 bases; unmatched bases: 1. CDR3 residues: CASGTVSYEQYF. The CDR3 nucleotides read TGTGCCAGCGGGACAGTCTCCTACGAGCAGTACTTC.

This clone was recorded once. The gene calls are TRBV6-1 and TRBJ1-3; 7 nucleotides align to TRBD1. Germline CDR1 MNHNS, CDR2 SASEGT. CDR3 length: 15 residues. V was clipped by 6 bases and J by 3 bases; unmatched bases: 8. CDR3 in DNA: TGTGCCAGCAGAGACCGACAGGGAAATGGAAACACCATATATTTT. Translation gives CASRDRQGNGNTIYF.